This T cell receptor beta chain was obtained from a study of cytomegalovirus exposure and HLA in healthy donors. On this clone itself: What it binds is not known.

The CDR3 extends over 13 amino acids. Germline loops: CDR1 SGDLS, CDR2 YYNGEE. The V and J ends lost 5 bases and 0 bases respectively, with 6 bases between them. Notes on the study in general: TCR beta V- and J-gene trimming, according to a later analysis, was linked to a missense DCLRE1C variant.

In the PCR, 60 Vbeta and 13 Jbeta primers were used. TCRdb's table, derived via immunoSEQ multiplex PCR, lists solely in-frame clones and lacks some. This sample has roughly 230,000 clones; about 90% occur once, and the top ten carry about 1.7%. The chain carries TRBV9 and TRBJ1-3; D is undetermined. The receptor was derived from a girl aged 2-9 years in good health and CMV-seronegative. The specimen sequenced was PBMCs. DNA of the CDR3: TGTGCCAGCAGAGAGAGCTCTGGAAACACCATATATTTT. Its translation: CASRESSGNTIYF.